Given below is one TCR beta chain in context. Repertoires were generated with immunoSEQ multiplex PCR, while TCRdb's copy carries only in-frame clones and drops some. Here the sample spans roughly 72,000 clones, roughly 93% being singletons. This record belongs to a study of technical replicates of blood from a few donors. The CDR3 covers 14 residues. Germline CDR1 is LNHDA and CDR2 is SQIVND (reference sequence). Between the trimmed V and J ends, which lost 4 bases and 4 bases, there was a span of 8 bases. This rearrangement joins TRBV19 to TRBJ2-6; D remains ambiguous. The TCR sequence derives from a human donor in good health. The specimen was T cells isolated from PBMCs. CDR3 coding DNA: TGTGCCAGTAGTAGGCAGTCGGGGGCCAACGTCCTGACTTTC. Amino acid sequence: CASSRQSGANVLTF.